A single sample is the source of the 12 T cell receptor beta chains below, sequenced in a study of PD-1 blockade in classical Hodgkin lymphoma. Assay used: immunoSEQ multiplex PCR; TCRdb lists only in-frame clones, some missing. The top ten hold approximately 2.4% of the sample, which has more than 70,000 clones, around nine tenths seen once. After autologous stem cell transplantation all patients relapsed, and prior brentuximab vedotin exposure differed between cohorts. The sequencing here drew on peripheral blood mononuclear cells (PBMCs), taken before the second cycle of nivolumab. The receptors come from a human donor with classical Hodgkin lymphoma.

The chain couples TRBV9 to TRBJ1-2; possible D gene TRBD1, 5 bases. The CDR3 length is 12 residues. Between the trimmed V and J ends, which lost 7 bases and 4 bases, there was a span of 11 bases. From germline, CDR1 is SGDLS and CDR2 YYNGEE. The CDR3: CASQGPTYGYTF. DNA for the CDR3: TGTGCCAGCCAGGGACCGACCTATGGCTACACCTTC.

CDR3 amino acids: CASRVSSGNTIYF. In DNA, the CDR3 is TGTGCCAGCAGGGTCTCCTCTGGAAACACCATATATTTT. The chain is built from TRBV6-1 and TRBJ1-3, with D hard to call. The CDR3 spans 13 residues. Germline CDR1 and CDR2: MNHNS and SASEGT. The germline V and J ends were trimmed by 6 bases and 0 bases, with 6 bases remaining between them.

The V gene is TRBV18, the J gene TRBJ2-7; the D call may be TRBD1 or TRBD2 (6 bases each). The CDR3 length is 16 residues. The germline CDR1 and CDR2 sequences are KGHSH and LQKENI. V was clipped by 3 bases and J by 1 base, with 16 bases between them. The CDR3: CASSPLTGALSYEQYF. CDR3 DNA: TGTGCCAGCTCACCTTTGACGGGGGCCCTATCCTACGAGCAGTACTTC.

Here the CDR3 DNA reads TGCAGTGCTAATGTGGTCCTCGAGCAGTACTTC. Amino acids: CSANVVLEQYF. The genes are TRBV20-1 and TRBJ2-7; D is unresolved. V was clipped by 4 bases and J by 6 bases, with 10 bases between them. Germline loops: CDR1 DFQATT, CDR2 SNEGSKA (reference sequence). This CDR3 has 11 amino acids.

This chain connects TRBV6-5 to TRBJ2-7; D ambiguous. This CDR3 region has 14 residues. V lost 1 base to trimming and J lost 0 bases, with 7 bases between them. Germline values: CDR1 MNHEY, CDR2 SVGAGI. CDR3 sequence: CASSYFRSSYEQYF. CDR3 in DNA: TGTGCCAGCAGTTACTTCAGGAGCTCCTACGAGCAGTACTTC.

V is TRBV10-3 and J is TRBJ2-5; D gene ambiguous. The CDR3 runs 15 residues. V lost 0 bases, J lost 5 bases, and 13 bases lay in between. Germline V gives CDR1 ENHRY, CDR2 SYGVKD. The CDR3 bases are TGTGCCATCAGTGAGTCGCGACCTAAATCGGAGACCCAGTACTTC. Its translation is CAISESRPKSETQYF.

This chain connects TRBV5-6 to TRBJ1-2; no clear D gene. This CDR3 region has 14 residues. The ends were cut back, 6 bases at V and 1 base at J, with 13 bases in the middle. CDR1 is SGHDT, CDR2 YYEEEE, per germline. CDR3 amino acids: CASIGRLLNYGYTF. CDR3 DNA: TGTGCCAGCATCGGACGTTTACTTAACTATGGCTACACCTTC.

This chain links TRBV11-2 with TRBJ2-5; D is unclear. CDR3 length: 14 amino acids. V shed 4 bases and J shed 5 bases, with 14 bases lying between them. Germline loops: CDR1 SGHAT, CDR2 FQNNGV. CDR3 loop: CASSSYRVGETQYF. CDR3 DNA: TGTGCCAGCAGCTCTTATCGGGTCGGCGAGACCCAGTACTTC.

This chain uses TRBV15 with TRBJ1-2, with TRBD1 identical over 7 bases. CDR1 LNHNV and CDR2 YYDKDF come from the germline V gene (reference sequence). V shed 3 bases and J 7 bases; nucleotides not matched to a gene: 11. This CDR3 has 15 residues. The CDR3 loop reads CATSRYRGAIGGYTF. For the CDR3, the DNA is TGTGCCACCAGCAGGTACAGGGGCGCGATTGGTGGCTACACCTTC.

The CDR3 protein is CASSHNFGLAGAGHEQYF. The CDR3 DNA is TGTGCCAGCAGCCACAATTTCGGGCTAGCGGGAGCGGGCCACGAGCAGTACTTC. The chain employs TRBV14 and TRBJ2-7; the match to TRBD2 covers 10 bases. The trim removed 3 bases at V and 5 bases at J, leaving 16 bases unmatched. Looked up from germline, CDR1 is SGHDN and CDR2 is FVKESK. The CDR3 runs to 18 residues.

There are a few counts of this clone. The V and J genes are TRBV10-2 and TRBJ2-3; the D gene is possibly TRBD1 (5 bases). The V end was cut by 8 bases, the J end by 0 bases, with 12 bases between. CDR1 and CDR2 (germline): WSHSY, SAAADI. This CDR3 contains 14 residues. Here the CDR3 reads CASLQASSTDTQYF. The CDR3 bases are TGCGCCAGCTTACAGGCCTCGAGCACAGATACGCAGTATTTT.

V usage is TRBV5-6 and J usage is TRBJ1-4; tentative D call: TRBD1 (5 bases). Germline V gives CDR1 SGHDT, CDR2 YYEEEE. Trimming pared 2 bases from V and 7 bases from J, leaving 6 bases between. This CDR3 has 12 residues. CDR3 nucleotides: TGTGCCAGCAGCTTTGGGGCTGAAAAACTGTTTTTT. Translating it yields CASSFGAEKLFF.